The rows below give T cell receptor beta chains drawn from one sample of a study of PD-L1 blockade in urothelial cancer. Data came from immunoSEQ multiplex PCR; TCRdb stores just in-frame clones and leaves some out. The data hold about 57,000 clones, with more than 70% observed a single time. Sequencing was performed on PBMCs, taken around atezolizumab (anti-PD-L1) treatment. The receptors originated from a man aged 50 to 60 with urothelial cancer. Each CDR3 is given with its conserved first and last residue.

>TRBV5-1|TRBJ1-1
CASSSRGQGNTEAFF
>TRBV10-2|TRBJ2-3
CASSQREGVTDTQYF
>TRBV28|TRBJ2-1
CASSVSGYRYNEQFF
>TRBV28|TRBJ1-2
CASIAGGANYGYTF
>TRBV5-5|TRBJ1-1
CASSSGQVHTEAFF
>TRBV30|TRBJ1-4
CAWSPGQGKNEKLFF
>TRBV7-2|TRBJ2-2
CASSETRTGELFF
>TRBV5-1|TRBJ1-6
CASSPGQLSDSPLHF
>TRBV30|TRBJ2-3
CAWSFRTGKEEDTQYF
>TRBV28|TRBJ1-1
CASSTTPGTEAFF
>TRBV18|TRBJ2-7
CASSPQRQGAHEQYF
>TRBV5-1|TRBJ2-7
CASKGGLLGGTGDYEQYF
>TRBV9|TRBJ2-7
CASSAHSGRASYEQYF
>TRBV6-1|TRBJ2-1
CASSEAPGLAYNEQFF
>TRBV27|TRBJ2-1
CASSTDYNEQFF
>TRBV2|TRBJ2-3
CASRPRGQGYTDTQYF
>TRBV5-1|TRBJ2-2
CASSLKDPTSAGGTGELFF
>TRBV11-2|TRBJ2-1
CASSPKIEQFF
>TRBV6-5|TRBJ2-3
CASRPSSTNTQYF
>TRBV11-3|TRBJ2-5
CASSLGAGGPQETQYF